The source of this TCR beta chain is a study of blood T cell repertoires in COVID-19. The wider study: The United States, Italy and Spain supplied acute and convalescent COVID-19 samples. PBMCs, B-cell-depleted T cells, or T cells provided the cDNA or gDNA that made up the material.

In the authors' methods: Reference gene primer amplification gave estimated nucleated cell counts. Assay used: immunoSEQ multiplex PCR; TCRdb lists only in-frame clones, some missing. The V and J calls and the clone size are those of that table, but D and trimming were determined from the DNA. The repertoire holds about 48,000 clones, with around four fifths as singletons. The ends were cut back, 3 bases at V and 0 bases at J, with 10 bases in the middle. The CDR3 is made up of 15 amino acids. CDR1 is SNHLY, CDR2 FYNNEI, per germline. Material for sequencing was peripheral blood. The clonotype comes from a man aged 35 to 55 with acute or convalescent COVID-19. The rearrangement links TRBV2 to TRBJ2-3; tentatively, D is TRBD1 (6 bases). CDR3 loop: CASSEGAGSTDTQYF. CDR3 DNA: TGTGCCAGCAGTGAGGGGGCAGGGAGCACAGATACGCAGTATTTT.